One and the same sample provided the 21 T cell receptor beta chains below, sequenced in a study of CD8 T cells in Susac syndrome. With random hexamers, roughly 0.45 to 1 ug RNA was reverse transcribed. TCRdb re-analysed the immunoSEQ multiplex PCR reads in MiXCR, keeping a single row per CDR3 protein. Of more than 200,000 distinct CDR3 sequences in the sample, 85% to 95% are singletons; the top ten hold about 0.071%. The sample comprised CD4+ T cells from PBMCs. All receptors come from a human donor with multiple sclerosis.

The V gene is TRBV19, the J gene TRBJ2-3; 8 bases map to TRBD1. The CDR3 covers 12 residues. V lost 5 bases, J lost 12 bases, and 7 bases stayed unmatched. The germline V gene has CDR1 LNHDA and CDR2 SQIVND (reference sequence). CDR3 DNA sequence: TGTGCCAGTAGTTTCGGACAGGGCTCACAGTATTTT. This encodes CASSFGQGSQYF. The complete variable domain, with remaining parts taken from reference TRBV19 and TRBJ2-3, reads DGGITQSPKYLFRKEGQNVTLSCEQNLNHDAMYWYRQDPGQGLRLIYYSQIVNDFQKGDIAEGYSVSREKKESFPLTVTSAQKNPTAFYLCASSFGQGSQYFGPGTRLTVL.

CDR3 coding DNA: TGTGCCAGCAGCGTCGACGGAAGACAACCAGATACGCAGTATTTT. Its protein product is CASSVDGRQPDTQYF. The rearrangement uses TRBV9 and TRBJ2-3; D gene unclear. Trimming stripped 2 bases from V and 4 bases from J, with 14 bases between. Germline CDR1 SGDLS, CDR2 YYNGEE. CDR3 length equals 15 residues.

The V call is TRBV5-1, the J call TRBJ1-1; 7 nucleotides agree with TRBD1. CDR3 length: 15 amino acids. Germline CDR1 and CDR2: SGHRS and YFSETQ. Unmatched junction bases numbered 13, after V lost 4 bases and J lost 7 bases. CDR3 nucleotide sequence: TGCGCCAGCAGCGTCCCCGTGACAGGGACGGGTGAAGCTTTCTTT. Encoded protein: CASSVPVTGTGEAFF.

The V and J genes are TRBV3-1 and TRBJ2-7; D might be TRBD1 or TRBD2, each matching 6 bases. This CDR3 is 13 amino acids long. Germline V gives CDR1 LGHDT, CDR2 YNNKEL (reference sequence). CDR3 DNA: TGTGTCCCTCAGGGGAGGAAATCCTACGAGCAGTACTTC. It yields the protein CVPQGRKSYEQYF.

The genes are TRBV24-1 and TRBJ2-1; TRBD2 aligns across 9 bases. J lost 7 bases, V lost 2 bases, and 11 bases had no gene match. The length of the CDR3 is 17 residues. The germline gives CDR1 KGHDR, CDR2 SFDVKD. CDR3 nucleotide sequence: TGTGCCACCAGTGATTCCTTAATAGCGGGAGCTAAGAATGAGCAGTTCTTC. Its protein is CATSDSLIAGAKNEQFF.

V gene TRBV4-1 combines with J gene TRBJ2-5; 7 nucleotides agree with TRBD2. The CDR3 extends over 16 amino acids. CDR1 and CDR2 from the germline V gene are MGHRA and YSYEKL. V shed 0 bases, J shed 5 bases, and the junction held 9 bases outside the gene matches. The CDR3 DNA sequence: TGCGCCAGCAGCCAAGATTCCGGCCGGGGGGAGGAGACCCAGTACTTC. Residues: CASSQDSGRGEETQYF.

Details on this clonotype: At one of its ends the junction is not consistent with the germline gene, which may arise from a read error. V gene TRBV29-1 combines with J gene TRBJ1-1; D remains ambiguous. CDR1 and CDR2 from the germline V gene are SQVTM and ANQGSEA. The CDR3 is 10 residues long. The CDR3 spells CSASTHTALF. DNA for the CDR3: TGCAGCGCTTCGACCCACACCGCTCTCTTT.

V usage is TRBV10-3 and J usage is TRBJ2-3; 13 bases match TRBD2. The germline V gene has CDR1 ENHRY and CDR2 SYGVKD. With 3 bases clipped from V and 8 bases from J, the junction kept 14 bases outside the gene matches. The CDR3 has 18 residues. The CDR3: CAISDRLAGGSGLRTQYF. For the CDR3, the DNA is TGTGCCATCAGTGACCGACTAGCGGGGGGCTCCGGTTTACGTACGCAGTATTTT.

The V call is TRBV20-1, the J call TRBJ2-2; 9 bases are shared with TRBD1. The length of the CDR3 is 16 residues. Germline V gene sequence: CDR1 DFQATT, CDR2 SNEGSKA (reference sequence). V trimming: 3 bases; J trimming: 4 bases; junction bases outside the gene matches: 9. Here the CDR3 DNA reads TGCAGTGCTAGGGGCGGGACAGGGTTTAGCACCGGGGAGCTGTTTTTT. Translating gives CSARGGTGFSTGELFF.

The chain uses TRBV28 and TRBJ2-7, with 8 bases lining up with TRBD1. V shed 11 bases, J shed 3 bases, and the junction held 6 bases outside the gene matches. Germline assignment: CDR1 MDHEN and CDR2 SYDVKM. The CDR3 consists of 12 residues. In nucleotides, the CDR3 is TGTGCCGTACAGGGGGAGCACTACGAGCAGTACTTC. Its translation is CAVQGEHYEQYF.

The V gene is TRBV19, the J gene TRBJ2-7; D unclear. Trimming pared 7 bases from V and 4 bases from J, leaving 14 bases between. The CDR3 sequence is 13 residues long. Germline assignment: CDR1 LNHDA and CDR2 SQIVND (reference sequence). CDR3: CASTVALGYEQYF. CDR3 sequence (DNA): TGTGCCAGTACCGTGGCCCTCGGTTACGAGCAGTACTTC.

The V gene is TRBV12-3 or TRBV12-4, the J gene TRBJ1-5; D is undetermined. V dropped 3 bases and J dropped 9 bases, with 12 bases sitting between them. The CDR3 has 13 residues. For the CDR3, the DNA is TGTGCCAGCAGTTTCTCCCCGCCCGGGCCCCAGCATTTT. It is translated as CASSFSPPGPQHF.

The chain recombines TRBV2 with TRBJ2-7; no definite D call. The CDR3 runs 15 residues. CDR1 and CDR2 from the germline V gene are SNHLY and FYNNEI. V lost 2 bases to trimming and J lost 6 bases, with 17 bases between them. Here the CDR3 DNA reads TGTGCCAGCAGTGAAACAGACGCTACCGCCAGCGAGCAGTACTTC. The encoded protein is CASSETDATASEQYF.

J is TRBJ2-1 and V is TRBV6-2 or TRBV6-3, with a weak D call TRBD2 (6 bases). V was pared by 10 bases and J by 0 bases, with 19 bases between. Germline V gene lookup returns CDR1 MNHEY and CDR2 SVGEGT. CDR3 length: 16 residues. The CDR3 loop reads CATQRAGPSSYNEQFF. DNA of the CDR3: TGTGCCACCCAACGGGCGGGGCCGAGCTCCTACAATGAGCAGTTCTTC.

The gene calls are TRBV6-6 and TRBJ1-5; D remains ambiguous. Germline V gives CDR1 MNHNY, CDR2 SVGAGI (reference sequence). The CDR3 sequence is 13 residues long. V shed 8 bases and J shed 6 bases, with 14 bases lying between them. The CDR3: CASGLQGSQPQHF. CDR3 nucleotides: TGTGCCAGCGGGTTACAAGGGAGTCAGCCCCAGCATTTT.

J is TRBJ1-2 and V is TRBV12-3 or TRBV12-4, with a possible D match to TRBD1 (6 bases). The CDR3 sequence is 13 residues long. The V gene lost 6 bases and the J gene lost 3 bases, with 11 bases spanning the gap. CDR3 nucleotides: TGTGCCAGCAGCTCCAGGGGTCACTATGGCTACACCTTC. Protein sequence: CASSSRGHYGYTF.

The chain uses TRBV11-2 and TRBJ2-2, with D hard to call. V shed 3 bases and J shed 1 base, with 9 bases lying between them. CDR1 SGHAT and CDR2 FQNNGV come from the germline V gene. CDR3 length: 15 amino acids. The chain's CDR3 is CASSFLGQNTGELFF. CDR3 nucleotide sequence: TGTGCCAGCAGCTTTTTGGGTCAGAACACCGGGGAGCTGTTTTTT.

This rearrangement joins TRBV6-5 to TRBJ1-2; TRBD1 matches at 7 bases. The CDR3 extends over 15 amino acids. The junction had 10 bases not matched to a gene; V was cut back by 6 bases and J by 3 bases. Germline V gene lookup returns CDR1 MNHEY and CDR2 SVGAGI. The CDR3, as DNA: TGTGCCAGCAGCCAGTGGGACAGTCGGGACTATGGCTACACCTTC. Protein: CASSQWDSRDYGYTF.

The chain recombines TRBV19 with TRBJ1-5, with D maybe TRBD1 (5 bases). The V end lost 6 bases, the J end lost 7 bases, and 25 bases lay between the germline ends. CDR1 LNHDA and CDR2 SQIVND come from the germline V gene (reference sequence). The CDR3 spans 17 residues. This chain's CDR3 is CASSLGRVAGGNQPQHF. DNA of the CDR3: TGTGCCAGTAGCCTAGGGCGAGTGGCCGGGGGGAACCAGCCCCAGCATTTT.

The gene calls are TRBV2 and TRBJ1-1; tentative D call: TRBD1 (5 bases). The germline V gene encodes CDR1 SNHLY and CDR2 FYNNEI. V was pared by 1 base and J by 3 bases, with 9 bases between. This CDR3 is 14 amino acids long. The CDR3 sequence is CASSEDRFDTEAFF. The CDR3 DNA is TGTGCCAGCAGTGAAGACAGGTTTGACACTGAAGCTTTCTTT.

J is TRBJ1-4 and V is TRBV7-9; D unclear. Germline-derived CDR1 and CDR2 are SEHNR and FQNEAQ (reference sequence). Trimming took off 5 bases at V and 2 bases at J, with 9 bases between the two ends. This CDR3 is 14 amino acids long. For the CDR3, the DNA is TGTGCCAGCAGCCCCGGGTCGACTAATGAAAAACTGTTTTTT. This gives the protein CASSPGSTNEKLFF.